Below, one TCR beta chain is given with its context. This record belongs to a study of blood T cell repertoires in COVID-19. As for the study in general: Sites in the United States, Italy and Spain provided acute and convalescent COVID-19 samples.

Germline V gene sequence: CDR1 SGHDT, CDR2 YYEEEE. The CDR3 covers 17 residues. Trimming took 0 bases from V and 0 from J; bases not matched to a gene: 3. Living in under 30 US areas, the participants were between roughly 18 and 90 years of age. Assignment of participants to cohorts was predicated upon participant-reported clinical history. Exposed participants encountered a COVID-19 case during the 2 weeks preceding study entry. Profiling relied on immunoSEQ multiplex PCR, and the TCRdb table lists in-frame clones only, not all of them. This table has a few hundred thousand clones, around 84% appearing once.

Sequenced sample: PBMCs or T cells enriched from blood (not recorded which). The V call is TRBV5-6, the J call TRBJ2-3; 11 bases are a match to TRBD2. The receptor's source is a woman aged 45-65 years who had been exposed to COVID-19. The CDR3 spells CASSLGTSGRSTDTQYF. CDR3 bases: TGTGCCAGCAGCTTGGGGACTAGCGGGCGTAGCACAGATACGCAGTATTTT.